Sequencing of this T cell receptor (beta chain) was carried out in a study of neoadjuvant anti-PD-1 for oral cavity cancer. Overall study context: Non-progressing patients received a fourth nivolumab dose near day 43, then surgery on days 50-56.

Germline V gene lookup returns CDR1 MGHRA and CDR2 YSYEKL. This CDR3 contains 15 residues. V lost 2 bases and J 0 bases, leaving 8 bases between the germline ends. Measured with immunoSEQ multiplex PCR; TCRdb has only the in-frame clones, and not every one. The sample holds 9,500 to 15,000 clones, around 75% seen once. Regarding time point: after neoadjuvant nivolumab, at surgical resection. The receptor comes from a person aged 40 to 85 with oral cavity squamous cell carcinoma. This specimen was PBMCs, taken after nivolumab (anti-PD-1) treatment. The chain carries TRBV4-1 and TRBJ1-5; no definite D call. CDR3 DNA sequence: TGCGCCAGCAGCCAAAACGGGCTTAGCAATCAGCCCCAGCATTTT. Translation: CASSQNGLSNQPQHF.